These T cell receptor beta chains were read from a single sample in a study of blood T cell repertoires in COVID-19. Data came from immunoSEQ multiplex PCR; TCRdb stores just in-frame clones and leaves some out. Of about 270,000 clones listed, 85% to 90% are singletons. Sequenced input: peripheral blood. These receptors were collected from a human donor in a cohort sampled during active COVID-19. Each CDR3 is given with its conserved first and last residue. Fields, in order: V gene, D gene, J gene, clone size, CDR3 DNA, CDR3 protein. D genes are given only for firm matches. A row's size may be missing; if present it is once, few, many or a size class.

>TRBV6-1|TRBD2|TRBJ2-3|-
TGTGCCAGCAGTGAGGGACTAGCGAGGTCGGATACGCAGTATTTT
CASSEGLARSDTQYF
>TRBV24-1|TRBD2|TRBJ2-1|-
TGTGCCACCAGTGACCGGCTAGCGGGATCTCTGAATGAGCAGTTCTTC
CATSDRLAGSLNEQFF
>TRBV9|TRBD1|TRBJ2-6|-
TGTGCCAGCGGACAGGGTAATGGGGCCAACGTCCTGACTTTC
CASGQGNGANVLTF
>TRBV7-2|-|TRBJ2-5|-
TGTGCCAGCAGCTTAGCTGGTCTAGGGGGTCAAGAGACCCAGTACTTC
CASSLAGLGGQETQYF
>TRBV20-1|TRBD2|TRBJ2-5|-
TGCAGTGCCAGTCGCCAACTAGCGGGAGTAGCGGAGACCCAGTACTTC
CSASRQLAGVAETQYF
>TRBV7-9|-|TRBJ1-4|few
TGTGCCAGCAGCCGAGAAGCAACTAATGAAAAACTGTTTTTT
CASSREATNEKLFF
>TRBV7-2|-|TRBJ2-4|once
TGTGCCAGCAGCTTAGAAGGGGGGGGTACCAAAAACATTCAGTACTTC
CASSLEGGGTKNIQYF
>TRBV18|TRBD2|TRBJ2-1|-
TGTGCCAGCTCACCAGGACTAGCGGGAGTTTTTAATGAGCAGTTCTTC
CASSPGLAGVFNEQFF
>TRBV10-1|-|TRBJ2-1|-
TGCGCCAGCAGTGAGTCTGTACGCGGGATCCAGTTCTTC
CASSESVRGIQFF
>TRBV5-1|TRBD1|TRBJ1-2|-
TGCGCCAGCAGCGTGGGGACAGGGAGTGGCTACACCTTC
CASSVGTGSGYTF
>TRBV4-1|-|TRBJ1-3|-
TGCGCCAGCAGCCAAGATAGCCGGTTGGGTCACGGAAACACCATATATTTT
CASSQDSRLGHGNTIYF
>TRBV7-9|-|TRBJ2-2|-
TGTGCCAGCAGCCCCCGAGGTAGTGCCGGGGAGCTGTTTTTT
CASSPRGSAGELFF
>TRBV2|TRBD1|TRBJ2-3|-
TGTGCCAACAGTTGGGACAGGAGAACAGATACGCAGTATTTT
CANSWDRRTDTQYF
>TRBV7-2|TRBD1|TRBJ2-7|-
TGTGCCAGCAGCTCTAACGTGGGACAGGGCGTCTACGAGCAGTACTTC
CASSSNVGQGVYEQYF
>TRBV27|TRBD2|TRBJ2-1|-
TGTGCCAGCAGGGGAGCGGGAGTCTTCAATGAGCAGTTCTTC
CASRGAGVFNEQFF
>TRBV6-2/TRBV6-3|TRBD2|TRBJ2-7|-
TGTGCCAGCACCCCCGCGGGGGGCTACGAGCAGTACTTC
CASTPAGGYEQYF
>TRBV7-2|-|TRBJ1-5|-
TGTGCCAGCAGCTTACAAAACAATCAGCCCCAGCATTTT
CASSLQNNQPQHF
>TRBV3-1/TRBV3-2|TRBD1|TRBJ2-2|-
TGTGCCAGCAGCCGGGCCGGACAGGTCCGGACCGGGGAGCTGTTTTTT
CASSRAGQVRTGELFF
>TRBV19|TRBD1|TRBJ1-4|-
TGTGCCAGTAGTCCGGACAGGGGGCCGGCTAATGAAAAACTGTTTTTT
CASSPDRGPANEKLFF
>TRBV5-6|-|TRBJ1-6|few
TGTGCCAGCACCGAGGGTTTTTCACCCCTCCACTTT
CASTEGFSPLHF
>TRBV27|TRBD1|TRBJ2-1|-
TGTGCCAGCCTTCCAAGTCGGGGACAGGGACGAAACAATGAGCAGTTCTTC
CASLPSRGQGRNNEQFF
>TRBV7-9|-|TRBJ2-7|-
TGTGCCAGCAGCCCTCGGTCCCCAAGCTCCTACGAGCAGTACTTC
CASSPRSPSSYEQYF
>TRBV19|TRBD2|TRBJ2-1|-
TGTGCCACGGCCTCGAGGCTAGCGGGAGGCGCGGTCTACAATGAGCAGTTCTTC
CATASRLAGGAVYNEQFF
>TRBV4-1|TRBD1|TRBJ2-5|-
TGCGCCAGCAGCCACCCCGGACAGGGGCAAGAGACCCAGTACTTC
CASSHPGQGQETQYF
>TRBV7-9|TRBD2|TRBJ2-3|-
TGTGCCAGCAGCCCCCGACTAGCGGATAACACAGATACGCAGTATTTT
CASSPRLADNTDTQYF
>TRBV10-2|TRBD2|TRBJ2-3|few
TGCGCCAGCAGAATAGCGGGAGCAACAGATACGCAGTATTTT
CASRIAGATDTQYF
>TRBV5-1|TRBD1|TRBJ2-1|-
TGCGCCAGCAGCCGGGACAGGGAATACAATGAGCAGTTCTTC
CASSRDREYNEQFF
>TRBV7-9|-|TRBJ1-6|-
TGTGCCAGCAGCTTAATGGGGGCGGGGGATTCACCCCTCCACTTT
CASSLMGAGDSPLHF
>TRBV6-4|-|TRBJ2-1|-
TGTGCCAGCAGTGACCCTACCACAGCCAATGAGCAGTTCTTC
CASSDPTTANEQFF
>TRBV19|-|TRBJ2-1|-
TGTGCCAGTAGTATAGATCTAGCGCCTTACAATGAGCAGTTCTTC
CASSIDLAPYNEQFF
>TRBV27|-|TRBJ1-4|-
TGTGCCAGCAGTTTTTCGCAGGGTAGAGGTGAAAAACTGTTTTTT
CASSFSQGRGEKLFF
>TRBV5-1|-|TRBJ2-2|few
TGCGCCAGCAGTCCGGGACTGTCGAACACCGGGGAGCTGTTTTTT
CASSPGLSNTGELFF
>TRBV6-2/TRBV6-3|TRBD2|TRBJ2-7|-
TGTGCCAGCAGTCGGGCCCCCGGGACTAGCGGGAGGTACGAGCAGTACTTC
CASSRAPGTSGRYEQYF
>TRBV7-2|TRBD1|TRBJ2-1|-
TGTGCCAGCAGCTTAGCGGGACAGGGACAGTTCTTC
CASSLAGQGQFF
>TRBV7-2|-|TRBJ1-4|-
TGTGCCAGCAGCTTAAGCCAAGCAACTAATGAAAAACTGTTTTTT
CASSLSQATNEKLFF
>TRBV19|-|TRBJ2-1|-
TGTGCCACCGCCGGCTCGGCAGGCCTAAAGTTCTTC
CATAGSAGLKFF
>TRBV4-1|TRBD2|TRBJ2-3|-
TGCGCCAGCAGCCAAGATCTTAAGGGACTAGCGGGGTATACGCAGTATTTT
CASSQDLKGLAGYTQYF
>TRBV5-6|TRBD2|TRBJ2-2|few
TGTGCCAGCAGCTTTACTAGCGGGATAACCGGGGAGCTGTTTTTT
CASSFTSGITGELFF
>TRBV18|-|TRBJ2-7|-
TGTGCCAGCTCAAGGGACTCATACGAGCAGTACTTC
CASSRDSYEQYF
>TRBV27|-|TRBJ2-3|-
TGTGCCAGCAGTTTAGTGGCGGCCACAGATACGCAGTATTTT
CASSLVAATDTQYF